This T cell receptor beta chain was found in a study of T cell changes during pregnancy in multiple sclerosis. Measured with immunoSEQ multiplex PCR; TCRdb has only the in-frame clones, and not every one. The table lists some 130,000 clones, 90% to 98% of them singletons. CDR3 size: 14 residues. Germline V gives CDR1 MNHEY, CDR2 SMNVEV (reference sequence). V is TRBV27 and J is TRBJ2-5; 9 nucleotides agree with TRBD2. The J call is in doubt because the DNA end fits TRBJ2-7 better. This TCR derives from a female donor with multiple sclerosis, enrolled in a pregnancy study. Sequencing was performed on peripheral blood, taken after pregnancy. The CDR3 coding sequence is TGTGCCAGCAAAGGTGGCGGGAGGGCCCACGAGCAGTACTTC. Protein: CASKGGGRAHEQYF.